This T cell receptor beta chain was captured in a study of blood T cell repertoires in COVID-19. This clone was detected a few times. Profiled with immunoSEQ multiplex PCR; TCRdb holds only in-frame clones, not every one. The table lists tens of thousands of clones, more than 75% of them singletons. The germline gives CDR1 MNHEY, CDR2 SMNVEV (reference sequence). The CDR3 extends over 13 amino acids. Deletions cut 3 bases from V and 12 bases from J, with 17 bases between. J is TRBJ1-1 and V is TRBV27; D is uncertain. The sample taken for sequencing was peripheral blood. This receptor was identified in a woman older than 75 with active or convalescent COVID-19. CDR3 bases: TGTGCCAGCAGTTTCAACGGAGGCGGGAGGACTTTCTTT. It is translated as CASSFNGGGRTFF.